This is a list of T cell receptor beta chains from one sample in a study of human T cells and chemical hapten exposure. TCRdb processed the RACE reads anew with MiXCR; each CDR3 protein has one entry. The sample carries 84,000 or so distinct CDR3 sequences, 7.5% to 9.5% recorded once. The sample was whole blood, taken in connection with sensitization to the hapten diphenylcyclopropenone (DPC). Source of these receptors: a man in his forties with alopecia areata. Some clones in this sample may be carry-over from other donors' samples. The CDR3 runs from the conserved cysteine through the conserved F or W. A D gene is named only where the DNA matches it firmly. Clone size is stated in some rows and not others, as once, few, many or a class when expanded.

D gene | J gene | clone size | V gene | CDR3 DNA | CDR3 protein
. | TRBJ1-1 | . | TRBV6-6 | TGTGCCAGCAGCATCCCCCAGGGGTGGGCTGAAGCTTTCTTT | CASSIPQGWAEAFF
TRBD2 | TRBJ2-3 | few | TRBV20-1 | TGCAGTGCTAGGGGACTACCCTTCAGCGCAGATACGCAGTATTTT | CSARGLPFSADTQYF
TRBD1 | TRBJ1-4 | . | TRBV28 | TGTGCCAGCATGGTTTCGGGGACAGGGGGAGAAAAACTGTTTTTT | CASMVSGTGGEKLFF
TRBD1 | TRBJ2-3 | few | TRBV20-1 | TGCAGTGCTAGGTGGCAGGGACAGGACTCCTCCAGGGGTACGCAGTATTTT | CSARWQGQDSSRGTQYF
TRBD1 | TRBJ2-2 | many | TRBV9 | TGTGCCAGCAGCGTAGAGTTGGGACAGGGATTTAACACCGGGGAGCTGTTTTTT | CASSVELGQGFNTGELFF
TRBD1 | TRBJ1-1 | many | TRBV7-2 | TGTGCCAGCAGCTGGATTACTTCTGCACAGGGGAAATTATCTGAAGCTTTCTTT | CASSWITSAQGKLSEAFF
. | TRBJ2-2 | few | TRBV7-8 | TGTGCCAGCAGCTTAACTAGAGCCGGGGAGCTGTTTTTT | CASSLTRAGELFF
. | TRBJ2-6 | . | TRBV7-2 | TGTGCCAGCAGACTATCGATGGGCTCTGGGGCCAACGTCCTGACTTTC | CASRLSMGSGANVLTF
TRBD1 | TRBJ1-6 | many | TRBV20-1 | TGCAGTACGACGACTACTACAGGGGGCCCCTATAATTCACCCCTCCACTTT | CSTTTTTGGPYNSPLHF
TRBD1 | TRBJ2-6 | few | TRBV11-3 | TGTGCCAGCAGCCCGGGACAGGGGGCGTCTGGGGCCAACGTCCTGACTTTC | CASSPGQGASGANVLTF
. | TRBJ1-2 | . | TRBV28 | TGTGCCAGTCACGCAGGGTCCTATGGCTACACCTTC | CASHAGSYGYTF
. | TRBJ1-1 | few | TRBV7-9 | TGTGCCAGCAGCCAATCGGATAAAGGAGCTTTCTTT | CASSQSDKGAFF
TRBD2 | TRBJ2-1 | few | TRBV4-3 | TGCGCCAGCAGCTACTCTTCTGCTAGCGGGAGCAATGAGCAGTTCTTC | CASSYSSASGSNEQFF
TRBD1 | TRBJ1-5 | many | TRBV7-8 | TGTGCCAGCAGCGCCGGGACAGGGCTACAGCCCCAGCATTTT | CASSAGTGLQPQHF
. | TRBJ1-1 | many | TRBV4-1 | TGCGCCAGCAGCCACAGGGGCGAAGCTTTCTTT | CASSHRGEAFF
. | TRBJ1-4 | . | TRBV5-1 | TGCGCCAGCAGCTTGAGGTCCGCAACTAATGAAAAACTGTTTTTT | CASSLRSATNEKLFF
TRBD2 | TRBJ2-1 | . | TRBV29-1 | TGCAGCGTTGCCCAGGAGAGCGGGAGGACCTACAATGAGCAGTTCTTC | CSVAQESGRTYNEQFF
. | TRBJ1-1 | many | TRBV28 | TGTGCCACCACCGAGGGGGTGGTGAGCACTGAAGCTTTCTTT | CATTEGVVSTEAFF
TRBD2 | TRBJ2-5 | many | TRBV14 | TGTGCCAGCAGCCAAGATGAACTAGCGGGAGGGCCATTTCGAGAGACCCAGTACTTC | CASSQDELAGGPFRETQYF
. | TRBJ2-3 | few | TRBV11-3 | TGTGCCAGCACCAAGAGATCCCCCACAGATACGCAGTATTTT | CASTKRSPTDTQYF
. | TRBJ2-7 | many | TRBV21-1 | TGTGCCAGCAGTTTGGGACAGGGATGCTACGAGCAGTACTTC | CASSLGQGCYEQYF
. | TRBJ2-3 | many | TRBV5-1 | TGCGCCAGCAGCCCCCTCGGCTTCAGCACAGATACGCAGTATTTT | CASSPLGFSTDTQYF
. | TRBJ1-5 | many | TRBV6-2/TRBV6-3 | TGTGCCGTCGACAGACCTTTTAGCAATCAGCCCCAGCATTTT | CAVDRPFSNQPQHF
. | TRBJ2-2 | . | TRBV19 | TGTGCCAGTAGCCTCCTCGCAGGGTCGGACACCGGGGAGCTGTTTTTT | CASSLLAGSDTGELFF
. | TRBJ1-5 | . | TRBV20-1 | TGCAGTGCCGGGGATATCAATCAGCCCCAGCATTTT | CSAGDINQPQHF
TRBD2 | TRBJ2-1 | few | TRBV7-2 | TGTGCCAGCAGCTCCCGACTAGCGGGAGGGGTTGAGCAGTTCTTC | CASSSRLAGGVEQFF
. | TRBJ2-5 | . | TRBV29-1 | TGCAGCGTTGAGTTACAGCAAGAGACCCAGTACTTC | CSVELQQETQYF
. | TRBJ1-5 | many | TRBV29-1 | TGCAGCGTTCAAGACGGACCAAGGAATCAGCCCCAGCATTTT | CSVQDGPRNQPQHF
. | TRBJ2-3 | few | TRBV11-2 | TGTGCCAGCAGCTTAGAAAGATCCGGACTCCTATTAGATACGCAGTATTTT | CASSLERSGLLLDTQYF
TRBD1 | TRBJ2-7 | few | TRBV7-3 | TGTGCCAGCAGTTTAGGGACAGGGAAGACCTACGAGCAGTACTTC | CASSLGTGKTYEQYF
. | TRBJ2-2 | many | TRBV27 | TGTGCCAGCAGTTTACGGGGACTTGGAACCGGGGAGCTGTTTTTT | CASSLRGLGTGELFF
TRBD2 | TRBJ2-1 | . | TRBV28 | TGTGCCAGCAGTTCCTATCCCAGCGGGAGTTCCTACAATGAGCAGTTCTTC | CASSSYPSGSSYNEQFF
. | TRBJ2-3 | few | TRBV20-1 | TGCAGTGCCACGCAACTGGATACGCAGTATTTT | CSATQLDTQYF
. | TRBJ2-5 | many | TRBV20-1 | TGCAGTGCGAGCGACACCCCTATCCCTAACTTC | CSASDTPIPNF
. | TRBJ2-3 | . | TRBV24-1 | TGTGCCACCAGTGATCCGTGGGGGACTAGCACAGATACGCAGTATTTT | CATSDPWGTSTDTQYF
. | TRBJ2-2 | few | TRBV24-1 | TGTGCCACCAGTGTACAGGGAGGAACCGGGGAGCTGTTTTTT | CATSVQGGTGELFF
. | TRBJ2-1 | . | TRBV24-1 | TGTGCCACCAGTGATTTAGGCGGAAGCTCCTACAATGAGCAGTTCTTC | CATSDLGGSSYNEQFF
. | TRBJ1-4 | many | TRBV28 | TGTGCCAGCAGTTTAGTATCGGGCAGAACTAATGAAAAACTGTTTTTT | CASSLVSGRTNEKLFF
TRBD2 | TRBJ2-5 | . | TRBV7-6 | TGTGCCAGCAGCCCGGGACTAGCGGAAGAGACCCAGTACTTC | CASSPGLAEETQYF
. | TRBJ2-7 | few | TRBV6-5 | TGTGCCAGCAGTCCCGGGCTCGGGTATAATGACGAGCAGTACTTC | CASSPGLGYNDEQYF
. | TRBJ2-3 | . | TRBV24-1 | TGTGCCTCAAGAGGGGGAGGTTTCCCAGATACGCAGTATTTT | CASRGGGFPDTQYF
. | TRBJ2-7 | few | TRBV9 | TGTGCCAGCAGCGCGTCAGCCGACGGTAAGCAGTACTTC | CASSASADGKQYF
TRBD1 | TRBJ1-4 | many | TRBV4-2 | TGTGCCAGCAGCCCCCACAGGGGTGATGAAAAACTGTTTTTT | CASSPHRGDEKLFF
TRBD1 | TRBJ1-3 | many | TRBV6-5 | TGTGCCAGCAGTTACCCTGGGACAGGGGTGAGAGGGTTTGGCGGAAACACCATATATTTT | CASSYPGTGVRGFGGNTIYF
TRBD1 | TRBJ1-2 | many | TRBV7-2 | TGTGCCAGCAGCCCGGGACAGGGCGGCGACAATGGCTACACCTTC | CASSPGQGGDNGYTF
. | TRBJ2-1 | many | TRBV15 | TGTGCCACCAGCAGCAGGGAGGATGAGCAGTTCTTC | CATSSREDEQFF
TRBD2 | TRBJ2-3 | . | TRBV15 | TGTGCCACCAGCAGAGATCCGGGACTAGCGGGACTGGGTACGCAGTATTTT | CATSRDPGLAGLGTQYF
. | TRBJ1-6 | few | TRBV7-9 | TGTGCCAGCAGCTTAGACTCAAGCCTCCACTTT | CASSLDSSLHF
. | TRBJ1-2 | few | TRBV6-2/TRBV6-3 | TGTGCCAGCAGCATAAACTATGGCTACACCTTC | CASSINYGYTF
. | TRBJ1-5 | . | TRBV12-3/TRBV12-4 | TGTGCCAGCAGTCGGCGGACTGTGGGGAGCAATCAGCCCCAGCATTTT | CASSRRTVGSNQPQHF
. | TRBJ2-5 | . | TRBV9 | TGTGACAGCAGCCTCGGGGGCAGCCAAGAGACCCAGTACTTC | CDSSLGGSQETQYF
TRBD1 | TRBJ2-1 | few | TRBV6-6 | TGTGCCAGCAGTTACTCGATGGTGGGACAGAGCTCCTACAATGAGCAGTTCTTC | CASSYSMVGQSSYNEQFF